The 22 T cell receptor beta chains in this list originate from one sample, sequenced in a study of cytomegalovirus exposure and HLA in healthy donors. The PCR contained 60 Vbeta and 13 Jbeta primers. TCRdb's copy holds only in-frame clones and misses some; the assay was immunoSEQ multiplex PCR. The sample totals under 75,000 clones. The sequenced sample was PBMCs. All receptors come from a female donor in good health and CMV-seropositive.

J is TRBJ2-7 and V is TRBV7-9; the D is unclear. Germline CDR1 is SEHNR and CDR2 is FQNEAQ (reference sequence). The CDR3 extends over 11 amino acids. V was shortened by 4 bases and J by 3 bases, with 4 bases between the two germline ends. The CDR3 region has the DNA TGTGCCAGCAGCTCCAACTACGAGCAGTACTTC. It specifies CASSSNYEQYF.

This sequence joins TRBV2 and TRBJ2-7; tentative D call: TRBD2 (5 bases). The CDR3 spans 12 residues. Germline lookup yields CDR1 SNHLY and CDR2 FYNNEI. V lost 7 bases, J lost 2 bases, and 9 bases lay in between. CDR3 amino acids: CASTWGAYEQYF. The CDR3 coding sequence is TGTGCCAGCACCTGGGGAGCCTACGAGCAGTACTTC.

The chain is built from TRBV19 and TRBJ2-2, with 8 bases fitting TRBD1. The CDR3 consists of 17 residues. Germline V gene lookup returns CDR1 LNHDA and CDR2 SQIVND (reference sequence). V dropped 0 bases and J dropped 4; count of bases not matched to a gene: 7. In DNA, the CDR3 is TGTGCCAGTAGTATAGATTTTACAGGGGGGTTCACCGGGGAGCTGTTTTTT. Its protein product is CASSIDFTGGFTGELFF.

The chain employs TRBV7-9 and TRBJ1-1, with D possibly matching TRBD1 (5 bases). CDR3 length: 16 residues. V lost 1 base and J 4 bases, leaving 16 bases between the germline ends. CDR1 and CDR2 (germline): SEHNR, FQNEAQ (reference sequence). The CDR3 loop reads CASSLDQGDLGTEAFF. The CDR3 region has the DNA TGTGCCAGCAGCTTAGATCAAGGGGACTTGGGCACTGAAGCTTTCTTT.

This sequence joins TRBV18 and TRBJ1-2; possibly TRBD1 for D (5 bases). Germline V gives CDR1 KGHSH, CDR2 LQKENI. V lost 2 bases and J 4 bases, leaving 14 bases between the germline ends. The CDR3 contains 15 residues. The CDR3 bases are TGTGCCAGCTCACCATCGTTAGGGGTCGTCTATGGCTACACCTTC. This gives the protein CASSPSLGVVYGYTF.

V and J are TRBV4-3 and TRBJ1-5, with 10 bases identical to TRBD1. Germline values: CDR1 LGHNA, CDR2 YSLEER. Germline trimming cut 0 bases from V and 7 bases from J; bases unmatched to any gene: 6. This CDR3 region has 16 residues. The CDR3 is CASSQDSTGGGQPQHF. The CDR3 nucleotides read TGCGCCAGCAGCCAAGACTCGACAGGGGGCGGGCAGCCCCAGCATTTT.

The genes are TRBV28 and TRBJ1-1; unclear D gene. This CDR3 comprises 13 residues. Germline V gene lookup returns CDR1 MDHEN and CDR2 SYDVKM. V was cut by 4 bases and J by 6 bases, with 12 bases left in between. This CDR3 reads CASSSGSTPEAFF. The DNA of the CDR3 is TGTGCCAGCAGTTCAGGCTCAACCCCTGAAGCTTTCTTT.

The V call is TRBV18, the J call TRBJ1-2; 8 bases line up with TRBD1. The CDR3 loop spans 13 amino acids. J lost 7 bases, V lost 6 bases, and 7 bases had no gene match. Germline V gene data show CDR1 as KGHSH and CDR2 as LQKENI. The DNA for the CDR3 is TGTGCCAGCTCCCCGGACAGGGCAGGTGGCTACACCTTC. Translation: CASSPDRAGGYTF.

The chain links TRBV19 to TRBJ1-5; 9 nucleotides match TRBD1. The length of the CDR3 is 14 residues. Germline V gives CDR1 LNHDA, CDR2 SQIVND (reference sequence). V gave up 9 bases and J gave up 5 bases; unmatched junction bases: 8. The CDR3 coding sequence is TGTGCCAGCACCCGACAGGGGGTCGATCAGCCCCAGCATTTT. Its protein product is CASTRQGVDQPQHF.

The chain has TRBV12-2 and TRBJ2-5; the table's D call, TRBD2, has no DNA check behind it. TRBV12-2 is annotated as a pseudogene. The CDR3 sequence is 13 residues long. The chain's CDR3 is CASPKRYQETQYF. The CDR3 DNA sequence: TGTGCAAGCCCCAAGCGGTACCAAGAGACCCAGTACTTC.

CDR3 sequence reads: CASSVLWAVTSYEQYF. CDR3 coding DNA: TGTGCCAGCAGTGTTTTGTGGGCAGTCACCTCCTACGAGCAGTACTTC. The chain carries TRBV6-1 and TRBJ2-7; D gene uncertain. The V and J ends lost 4 bases and 0 bases respectively, with 16 bases between them. There are 16 residues in the CDR3. The V gene's germline CDR1 is MNHNS and CDR2 SASEGT.

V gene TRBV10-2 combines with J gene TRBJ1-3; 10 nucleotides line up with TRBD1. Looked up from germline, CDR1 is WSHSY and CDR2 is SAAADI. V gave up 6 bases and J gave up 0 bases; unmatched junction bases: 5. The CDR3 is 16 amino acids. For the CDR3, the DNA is TGCGCCAGCAGCTCGGGACAGGGGTTCTCTGGAAACACCATATATTTT. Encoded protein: CASSSGQGFSGNTIYF.

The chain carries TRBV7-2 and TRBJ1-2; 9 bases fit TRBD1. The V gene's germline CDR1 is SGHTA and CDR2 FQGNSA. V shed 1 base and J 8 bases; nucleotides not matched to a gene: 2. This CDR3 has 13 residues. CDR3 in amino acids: CASSLGQGDGYTF. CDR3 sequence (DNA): TGTGCCAGCAGCTTAGGACAGGGGGACGGCTACACCTTC.

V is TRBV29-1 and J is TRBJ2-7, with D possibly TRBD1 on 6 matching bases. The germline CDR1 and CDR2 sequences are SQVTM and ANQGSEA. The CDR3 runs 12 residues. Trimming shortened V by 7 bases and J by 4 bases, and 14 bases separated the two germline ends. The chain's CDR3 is CSGTRGEYEQYF. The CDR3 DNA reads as TGCAGCGGGACCAGGGGAGAGTACGAGCAGTACTTC.

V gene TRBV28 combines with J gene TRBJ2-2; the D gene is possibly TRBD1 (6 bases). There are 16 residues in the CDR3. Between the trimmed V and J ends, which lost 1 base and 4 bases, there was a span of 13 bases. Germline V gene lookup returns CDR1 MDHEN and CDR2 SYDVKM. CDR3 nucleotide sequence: TGTGCCAGCAGTTTATTTCAGGGGACCTCCACCGGGGAGCTGTTTTTT. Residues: CASSLFQGTSTGELFF.

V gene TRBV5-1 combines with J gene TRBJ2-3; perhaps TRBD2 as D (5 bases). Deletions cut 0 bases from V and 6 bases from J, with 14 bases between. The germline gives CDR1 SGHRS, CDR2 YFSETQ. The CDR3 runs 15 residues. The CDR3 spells CASSLGPGKGDTQYF. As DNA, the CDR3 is TGCGCCAGCAGCTTGGGACCGGGAAAGGGCGATACGCAGTATTTT. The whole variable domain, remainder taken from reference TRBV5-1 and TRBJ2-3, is KAGVTQTPRYLIKTRGQQVTLSCSPISGHRSVSWYQQTPGQGLQFLFEYFSETQRNKGNFPGRFSGRQFSNSRSEMNVSTLELGDSALYLCASSLGPGKGDTQYFGPGTRLTVL.

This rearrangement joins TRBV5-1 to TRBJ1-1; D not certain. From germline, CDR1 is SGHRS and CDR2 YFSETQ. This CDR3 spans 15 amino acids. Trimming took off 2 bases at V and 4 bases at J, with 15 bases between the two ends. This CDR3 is CASSFIGEGSTEAFF. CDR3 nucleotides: TGCGCCAGCAGCTTCATCGGGGAGGGTAGCACTGAAGCTTTCTTT.

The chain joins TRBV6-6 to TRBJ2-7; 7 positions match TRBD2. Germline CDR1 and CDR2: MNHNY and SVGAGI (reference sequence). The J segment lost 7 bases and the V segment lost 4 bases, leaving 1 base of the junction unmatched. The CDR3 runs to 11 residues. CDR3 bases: TGTGCCAGCAGTTCACTAGCGGAGCAGTACTTC. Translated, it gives CASSSLAEQYF.

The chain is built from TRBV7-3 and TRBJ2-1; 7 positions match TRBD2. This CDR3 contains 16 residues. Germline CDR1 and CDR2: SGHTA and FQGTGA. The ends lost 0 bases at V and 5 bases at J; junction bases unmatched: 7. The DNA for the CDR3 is TGTGCCAGCAGCTTAACGTGGCTAGCGGAAAACAATGAGCAGTTCTTC. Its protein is CASSLTWLAENNEQFF.

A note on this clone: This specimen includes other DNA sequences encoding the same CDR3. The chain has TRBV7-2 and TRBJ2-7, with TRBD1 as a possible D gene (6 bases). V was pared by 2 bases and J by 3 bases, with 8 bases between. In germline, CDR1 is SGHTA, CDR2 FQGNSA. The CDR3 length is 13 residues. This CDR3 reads CASSLNRDYEQYF. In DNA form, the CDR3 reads TGTGCCAGCAGCTTAAACAGGGACTACGAGCAGTACTTC.

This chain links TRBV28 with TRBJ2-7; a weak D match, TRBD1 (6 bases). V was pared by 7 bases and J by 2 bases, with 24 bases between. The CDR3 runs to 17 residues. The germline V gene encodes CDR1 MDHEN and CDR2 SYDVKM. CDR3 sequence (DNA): TGTGCCAGCACCGGGACCCCGACAGGCCACTATACCTACGAGCAGTACTTC. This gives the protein CASTGTPTGHYTYEQYF.

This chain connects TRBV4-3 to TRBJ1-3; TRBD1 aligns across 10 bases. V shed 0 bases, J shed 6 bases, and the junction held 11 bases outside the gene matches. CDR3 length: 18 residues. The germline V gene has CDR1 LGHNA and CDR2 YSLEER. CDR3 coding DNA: TGCGCCAGCAGCCAAGATTACCCCGGGGACAGGGGAAAAAACACCATATATTTT. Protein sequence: CASSQDYPGDRGKNTIYF.